The rows below give T cell receptor beta chains drawn from one sample of a study of T cell changes during pregnancy in multiple sclerosis. Data came from immunoSEQ multiplex PCR; TCRdb stores just in-frame clones and leaves some out. The sample carries tens of thousands of clones, 80% to 95% recorded once. The specimen was CD4+ T cells from peripheral blood mononuclear cells, collected after pregnancy. The receptors here all came from a female donor with multiple sclerosis, enrolled in a pregnancy study. Both conserved end residues are part of each CDR3. Each record gives: D gene, clone size, V gene, J gene, CDR3 DNA, CDR3 protein. The D gene is left open where the match is weak. Expanded clones get a size class; other rows say once, few or many, or leave the size out.

TRBD1	NA	TRBV9	TRBJ1-6	TGTGCCAGCAGCGTAGGGGACAGGGGCCGGGTGGAGGAGCGGTCCCTCCACTTT	CASSVGDRGRVEERSLHF
TRBD1	NA	TRBV7-9	TRBJ2-3	TGTGCCAGCAGCCGCACAGGGGGGAGGCCCACAGATACGCAGTATTTT	CASSRTGGRPTDTQYF
NA	NA	TRBV29-1	TRBJ1-4	TGCAGCGTTGGGCAGACTAATGAAAAACTGTTTTTT	CSVGQTNEKLFF
NA	once	TRBV11-2	TRBJ2-7	TGTGCCAGCAGCTTAGGGCCAGTTTCCTACGAGCAGTACTTC	CASSLGPVSYEQYF
NA	NA	TRBV7-3	TRBJ1-1	TGTGCCAGCAGCAATGGACAGCTGAACACTGAAGCTTTCTTT	CASSNGQLNTEAFF
TRBD1	NA	TRBV30	TRBJ1-5	TGTGCCTGGAGGGGGACAGGCGCAAATCAGCCCCAGCATTTT	CAWRGTGANQPQHF
TRBD1	NA	TRBV29-1	TRBJ1-2	TGCAGCGTTGAGGGGACAGGGCTTAACTATGGCTACACCTTC	CSVEGTGLNYGYTF
TRBD1	medium-sized	TRBV7-2	TRBJ1-6	TGTGCCAGCAGCCCAGGGACAGGGGGCTCCTATAATTCACCCCTCCACTTT	CASSPGTGGSYNSPLHF
TRBD1	NA	TRBV2	TRBJ2-6	TGTGCCAGCGGGACGGGACAGGGTTTTGGGGCCAACGTCCTGACTTTC	CASGTGQGFGANVLTF
NA	NA	TRBV5-5	TRBJ1-2	TGTGCCAGCCAGGGCAGGAACTATGGCTACACCTTC	CASQGRNYGYTF
TRBD1	NA	TRBV6-6	TRBJ1-2	TGTGCCAGCAGTTATCCTATGGGGGACAGCGTCTTC	CASSYPMGDSVF
TRBD2	once	TRBV11-3	TRBJ2-1	TGTGCCAGCAGCCTAGACGCTAGCGGGGCCTACAATGAGCAGTTCTTC	CASSLDASGAYNEQFF
NA	NA	TRBV7-9	TRBJ2-5	TGTGCCAGCAGCCCCCGGGAAGTTCAGACCCAGTACTTC	CASSPREVQTQYF
TRBD1	NA	TRBV6-5	TRBJ1-1	TGTGCCAGCAGACGACAGGGGCCGCGAGGGACTGAAGCTTTCTTT	CASRRQGPRGTEAFF
NA	NA	TRBV11-2	TRBJ1-2	TGTGCCAGCAGCTTAACATCTAACTATGGCTACACCTTC	CASSLTSNYGYTF
TRBD1	NA	TRBV6-5	TRBJ1-2	TGTGCCACCCGGGGGCCCGGAGACAGGGGAGGCTACACCTTC	CATRGPGDRGGYTF
TRBD1	NA	TRBV6-1	TRBJ1-1	TGTGCCAGCATCACAAACAGGGGTGGGACTGAAGCTTTCTTT	CASITNRGGTEAFF
TRBD2	NA	TRBV27	TRBJ2-5	TGTGCCAGCAGTTTAGGGACTAGCAGCTCCCAAGAGACCCAGTACTTC	CASSLGTSSSQETQYF
TRBD1	NA	TRBV7-2	TRBJ1-4	TGTGCCAGCAGCTCCTTTCCTCGGGGACAGGGGGGAGAAAAACTGTTTTTT	CASSSFPRGQGGEKLFF
NA	NA	TRBV6-5	TRBJ1-1	TGTGCCAGCAGTTACTCGGCCCCTAGCACTGAAGCTTTCTTT	CASSYSAPSTEAFF
TRBD1	NA	TRBV14	TRBJ2-3	TGTGCCAGCAGCCTCCGGACAGGGGGCTACAATACGCAGTATTTT	CASSLRTGGYNTQYF
TRBD1	NA	TRBV19	TRBJ1-5	TGTGCCAGTAGGGTCCCGGGACAGGGGGCTCAGCCCCAGCATTTT	CASRVPGQGAQPQHF
NA	NA	TRBV7-3	TRBJ1-4	TGTGCCAGCAGCTTACCAGGAGGGACCCAGAATCGTCTGTTTTTT	CASSLPGGTQNRLFF
TRBD2	NA	TRBV10-3	TRBJ2-5	TGTGCCGTTACTAGCGGGGTAGGAGAGACCCAGTACTTC	CAVTSGVGETQYF
TRBD1	NA	TRBV6-1	TRBJ2-7	TGTGCCAGCAGCGAGACAGGGGGGGTAAAGTACGAGCAGTACTTC	CASSETGGVKYEQYF
TRBD1	NA	TRBV19	TRBJ1-2	TGTGCCAGCAGGACAGGGGAAGCTTCTGGCTACACCTTC	CASRTGEASGYTF
TRBD1	NA	TRBV19	TRBJ1-2	TGTGCCAGTAGTGGCCAACAGGGGCTTGGGTATGGCTACACCTTC	CASSGQQGLGYGYTF
NA	NA	TRBV6-5	TRBJ1-1	TGTGCCAGCAGTAAGGCAGGGGCTAACACTGAAGCTTTCTTT	CASSKAGANTEAFF
NA	NA	TRBV7-2	TRBJ2-5	TGTGCCAGCAGTGGGGCCGACGGAGAGACCCAGTACTTC	CASSGADGETQYF
NA	NA	TRBV10-2	TRBJ2-5	TGCGCCAGCAGTGAATCAGGGGAGACCCAGTACTTC	CASSESGETQYF
NA	NA	TRBV6-5	TRBJ2-7	TGTGCCAGCAGTTACGGGGACACTTACTACGAGCAGTACTTC	CASSYGDTYYEQYF
NA	NA	TRBV10-3	TRBJ1-2	TGTGCCATCAGTGAGTCGTATATCCATGGCTACACCTTC	CAISESYIHGYTF
TRBD1	NA	TRBV2	TRBJ2-2	TGTGCCAGCAGTAGACAGGGGTTGAGCACCGGGGAGCTGTTTTTT	CASSRQGLSTGELFF
TRBD1	once	TRBV6-5	TRBJ2-7	TGTGCCACCCGACAGGGCTCCTACGAGCAGTACTTC	CATRQGSYEQYF
TRBD2	once	TRBV7-3	TRBJ2-5	TGTGCCAGCAGCTTGGGGACTAGCGCGTCGGAGACCCAGTACTTC	CASSLGTSASETQYF
TRBD1	NA	TRBV5-4	TRBJ2-7	TGTGCCAGCAGCTTACCGGGACAGAGAATTCCTTACGAGCAGTACTTC	CASSLPGQRIPYEQYF
NA	few	TRBV7-8	TRBJ1-3	TGTGCCACCAGGCGCCGAAGCTCTGGAAACACCATATATTTT	CATRRRSSGNTIYF
NA	NA	TRBV4-3	TRBJ2-1	TGCGCCAGCAGCCAAGATAGGTCGCATCGGGACAATGAGCAGTTCTTC	CASSQDRSHRDNEQFF
NA	NA	TRBV19	TRBJ2-1	TGTGCCAGTTCGAACACACCCTACAATGAGCAGTTCTTC	CASSNTPYNEQFF
NA	NA	TRBV6-1	TRBJ1-6	TGTGCCAGCGGGAGGGCTCAAGATAATTCACCCCTCCACTTT	CASGRAQDNSPLHF
TRBD1	once	TRBV19	TRBJ2-3	TGTGCCAGTAGTCCGGGACAGGGGTTCGGAGATACGCAGTATTTT	CASSPGQGFGDTQYF
TRBD1	NA	TRBV12-5	TRBJ2-2	TGTGCTAGTGGTGGGACAGGGAACACCGGGGAGCTGTTTTTT	CASGGTGNTGELFF
TRBD1	NA	TRBV7-6	TRBJ1-4	TGTGCCAGCAGTCCGACAATAGGGGGCGTTGGAACTAATGAAAAACTGTTTTTT	CASSPTIGGVGTNEKLFF
TRBD1	NA	TRBV7-3	TRBJ1-1	TGTGCCAGCAGCTTAAACAGGGGGCCGAACACTGAAGCTTTCTTT	CASSLNRGPNTEAFF
NA	NA	TRBV29-1	TRBJ2-7	TGCAGCGTTGGGACAACCTACGAGCAGTACTTC	CSVGTTYEQYF
TRBD1	NA	TRBV5-1	TRBJ1-5	TGCGCCAGCAGCATTGGATATAGGGGGCAGGGTCAGCCCCAGCATTTT	CASSIGYRGQGQPQHF
TRBD1	NA	TRBV18	TRBJ1-1	TGTGCCAGCTCACGGGGGGACAGGGGGCCGAACACTGAAGCTTTCTTT	CASSRGDRGPNTEAFF
NA	NA	TRBV6-5	TRBJ1-2	TGTGCCAGCAGTTACTCACAGATCCGACACGACTATGGCTACACCTTC	CASSYSQIRHDYGYTF
NA	NA	TRBV6-1	TRBJ2-7	TGTGCCAGCAGGGACAGTCTCCTCTACGAGCAGTACTTC	CASRDSLLYEQYF
NA	NA	TRBV9	TRBJ1-1	TGTGCCAGCAGCGTTAGGGCCGAGGGTGAAGCTTTCTTT	CASSVRAEGEAFF
TRBD2	once	TRBV6-1	TRBJ2-1	TGTGCCAGCAGCCTAGCGGTTCACAATGAGCAGTTCTTC	CASSLAVHNEQFF
TRBD1	NA	TRBV7-8	TRBJ1-2	TGTGCCAGCAGCTTAGACGGCAGGGGGCGCGGCTACACCTTC	CASSLDGRGRGYTF
NA	NA	TRBV6-5	TRBJ1-2	TGTGCCAGCAGTTACCGAGACATCTATGGCTACACCTTC	CASSYRDIYGYTF
NA	NA	TRBV7-6	TRBJ1-2	TGTGCCAGCAGCTCCTTGGAGGGCCGGGGCTACACCTTC	CASSSLEGRGYTF
NA	NA	TRBV6-5	TRBJ1-5	TGTGCCAGCAGCTCCCGGACAGCCGATCAGCCCCAGCATTTT	CASSSRTADQPQHF